Following are 4 T cell receptor beta chains from one sample sequenced in a study of vaccination and CD4 T cells after COVID-19. The Oncomine TCR Beta short-read assay was applied to DNA of cultured CD4+ T cells. TCRdb processed the PCR reads anew with MiXCR; each CDR3 protein has one entry. The sample records several thousand distinct CDR3 sequences, around 26% being singletons. No antigen has been identified for these receptors. Treatment of the sample: roughly 11-day PBMC culture with coronavirus spike peptide pools or control peptides (ViraFEST assay). CD4+ T cells that came from the unexposed donor were collected before the COVID-19 pandemic (2011-2018). The source material was CD4+ T cells from blood, cultured in vitro. The receptors come from a human donor in good health.

The rearrangement links TRBV19 to TRBJ2-1; 9 bases map to TRBD1. V shed 9 bases and J 9 bases; nucleotides not matched to a gene: 12. Germline V gives CDR1 LNHDA, CDR2 SQIVND (reference sequence). The CDR3 is 14 amino acids. The CDR3 region is CASTPGTGWGEQFF. The CDR3 DNA reads as TGTGCCAGCACTCCCGGGACAGGGTGGGGTGAGCAGTTCTTC.

CDR3 DNA sequence: TGTGCCAGCTCACCCGGAGAGGGTGGGGGCACTGAAGCTTTCTTT. Translating gives CASSPGEGGGTEAFF. The J gene is TRBJ1-1, the V gene TRBV18; maybe TRBD1 (5 bases). The V end lost 3 bases, the J end lost 4 bases, and 15 bases lay between the germline ends. Germline assignment: CDR1 KGHSH and CDR2 LQKENI. This CDR3 is built from 15 residues.

The chain has TRBV2 and TRBJ2-2; D ambiguous. V lost 4 bases and J 7 bases, leaving 13 bases between the germline ends. Germline V gene lookup returns CDR1 SNHLY and CDR2 FYNNEI. The CDR3 extends over 14 amino acids. CDR3 sequence reads: CASSGYGDHGELFF. DNA for the CDR3: TGTGCCAGCAGTGGATACGGAGACCACGGGGAGCTGTTTTTT.

The rearrangement links TRBV5-1 to TRBJ1-1; tentatively, D is TRBD1 (5 bases). The V gene lost 4 bases and the J gene lost 5 bases, with 12 bases spanning the gap. Germline loops: CDR1 SGHRS, CDR2 YFSETQ. This CDR3 contains 13 residues. The CDR3 protein is CASSPGGGTEAFF. The CDR3 region has the DNA TGCGCCAGCAGCCCTGGGGGGGGAACTGAAGCTTTCTTT.